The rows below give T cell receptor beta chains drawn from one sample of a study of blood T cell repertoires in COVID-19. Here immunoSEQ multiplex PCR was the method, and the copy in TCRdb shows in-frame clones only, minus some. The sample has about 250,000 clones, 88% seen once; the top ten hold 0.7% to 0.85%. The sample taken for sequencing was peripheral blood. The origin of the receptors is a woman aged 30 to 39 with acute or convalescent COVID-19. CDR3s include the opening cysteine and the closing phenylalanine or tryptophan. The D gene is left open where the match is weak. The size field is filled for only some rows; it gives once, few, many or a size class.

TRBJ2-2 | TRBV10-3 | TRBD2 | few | CAIGGLAATGELFF | TGTGCCATCGGTGGACTAGCCGCCACCGGGGAGCTGTTTTTT
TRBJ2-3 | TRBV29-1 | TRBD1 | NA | CSVEDPRWDRDPNPCTDTQYF | TGCAGCGTTGAAGATCCCCGCTGGGACAGGGACCCAAATCCGTGCACAGATACGCAGTATTTT
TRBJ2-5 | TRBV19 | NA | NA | CASRQGRETQYF | TGTGCCAGTAGACAGGGCCGAGAGACCCAGTACTTC
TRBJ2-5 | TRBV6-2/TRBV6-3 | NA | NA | CASSRDGRTQYF | TGTGCCAGCAGCCGAGACGGGAGGACCCAGTACTTC
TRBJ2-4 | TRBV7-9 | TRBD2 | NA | CASSFASGSGDIQYF | TGTGCCAGCAGCTTCGCTAGCGGGAGTGGCGACATTCAGTACTTC
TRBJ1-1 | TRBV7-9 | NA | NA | CASSLDAREGEAFF | TGTGCCAGCAGCTTAGATGCTAGGGAGGGTGAAGCTTTCTTT
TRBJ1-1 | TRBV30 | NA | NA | CAWSGSPPTEAFF | TGTGCCTGGTCGGGATCACCCCCCACTGAAGCTTTCTTT
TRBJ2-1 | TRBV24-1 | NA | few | CATSDPGLGLDNEQFF | TGTGCCACCAGTGACCCCGGACTGGGCCTTGACAATGAGCAGTTCTTC
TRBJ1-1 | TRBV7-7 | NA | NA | CASSLFARANTEAFF | TGTGCTAGCAGCTTATTTGCCAGGGCGAACACTGAAGCTTTCTTT
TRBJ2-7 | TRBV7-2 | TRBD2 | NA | CASSLKGTSGTYYEQYF | TGTGCCAGCAGCTTAAAGGGGACTAGCGGGACCTACTACGAGCAGTACTTC
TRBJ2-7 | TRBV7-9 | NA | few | CASRRDRGEQYF | TGTGCCAGCAGGCGAGACCGCGGCGAGCAGTACTTC
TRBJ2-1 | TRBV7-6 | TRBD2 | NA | CASSLTSGRYYNEQFF | TGTGCCAGCAGCCTGACTAGCGGGAGGTACTACAATGAGCAGTTCTTC
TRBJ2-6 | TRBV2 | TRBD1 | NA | CASSTGGVGANVLTF | TGTGCCAGCAGTACAGGGGGCGTTGGGGCCAACGTCCTGACTTTC
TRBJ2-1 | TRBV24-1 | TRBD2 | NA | CATSDRGGHSGSLNEQFF | TGTGCCACCAGTGATCGGGGGGGGCATAGCGGGAGCCTTAATGAGCAGTTCTTC
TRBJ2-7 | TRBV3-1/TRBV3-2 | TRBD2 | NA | CASSRAGGSDEQYF | TGTGCCAGCAGCCGAGCGGGAGGGTCCGACGAGCAGTACTTC
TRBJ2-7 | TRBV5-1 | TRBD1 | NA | CASSFGTGAYGQYF | TGCGCCAGCAGCTTTGGGACAGGGGCCTACGGGCAGTACTTC
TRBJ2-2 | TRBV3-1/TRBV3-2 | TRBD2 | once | CASSPLTSGVTGELFF | TGTGCCAGCAGCCCCCTGACTAGCGGGGTCACCGGGGAGCTGTTTTTT
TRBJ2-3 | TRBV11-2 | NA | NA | CASSGRVRPADTQYF | TGTGCCAGCAGCGGGCGGGTGAGACCCGCAGATACGCAGTATTTT
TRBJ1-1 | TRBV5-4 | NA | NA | CASSLVGVEAFF | TGTGCCAGCAGCTTGGTAGGGGTTGAAGCTTTCTTT
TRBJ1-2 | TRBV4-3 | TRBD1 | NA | CASSQEDRGQDGYTF | TGCGCCAGCAGCCAAGAGGACAGGGGGCAGGATGGCTACACCTTC
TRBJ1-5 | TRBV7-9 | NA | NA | CASSLGGSFNQPQHF | TGTGCCAGCAGCTTAGGGGGCAGCTTCAATCAGCCCCAGCATTTT
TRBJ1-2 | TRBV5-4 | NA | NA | CASSPDRSNYGYTF | TGTGCCAGCAGCCCGGACAGATCTAACTATGGCTACACCTTC
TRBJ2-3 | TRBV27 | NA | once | CASSLFGHALSTDTQYF | TGTGCCAGCAGTTTATTCGGTCACGCTCTTAGCACAGATACGCAGTATTTT
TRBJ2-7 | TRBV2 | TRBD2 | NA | CASTLGGLAGNPYEQYF | TGTGCCAGCACCTTGGGGGGGCTAGCGGGTAACCCCTACGAGCAGTACTTC
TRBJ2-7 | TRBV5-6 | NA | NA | CASGFTGLGSYEQYF | TGTGCCAGCGGATTCACAGGGTTAGGAAGCTACGAGCAGTACTTC
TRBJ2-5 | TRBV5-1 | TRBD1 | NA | CASSLDRWGQGSETQYF | TGCGCCAGCAGCTTGGACAGATGGGGACAGGGGTCAGAGACCCAGTACTTC
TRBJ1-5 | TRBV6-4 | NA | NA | CASSAGSNQPQHF | TGTGCCAGCAGTGCGGGAAGCAATCAGCCCCAGCATTTT
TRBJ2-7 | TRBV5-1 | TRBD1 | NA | CASSELLGTGNEQYF | TGCGCCAGCAGCGAACTCCTAGGGACAGGGAACGAGCAGTACTTC
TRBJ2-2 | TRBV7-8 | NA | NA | CASSLEPTGELFF | TGTGCCAGCAGTCTAGAACCCACCGGGGAGCTGTTTTTT
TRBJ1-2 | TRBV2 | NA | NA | CASGGWGKGYTF | TGTGCCAGCGGGGGCTGGGGTAAAGGCTACACCTTC
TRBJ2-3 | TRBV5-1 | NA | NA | CASSRDISTDTQYF | TGCGCCAGTTCCCGGGACATAAGCACAGATACGCAGTATTTT
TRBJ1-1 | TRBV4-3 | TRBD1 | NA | CASSHRRDRANTEAFF | TGCGCCAGCAGCCACCGCCGGGACAGGGCGAACACTGAAGCTTTCTTT
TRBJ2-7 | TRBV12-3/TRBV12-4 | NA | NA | CASSPTGYEQYF | TGTGCCAGCAGTCCGACAGGCTACGAGCAGTACTTC
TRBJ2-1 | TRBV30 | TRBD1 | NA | CAWTSWDRGNEQFF | TGTGCCTGGACGAGTTGGGACAGGGGCAATGAGCAGTTCTTC